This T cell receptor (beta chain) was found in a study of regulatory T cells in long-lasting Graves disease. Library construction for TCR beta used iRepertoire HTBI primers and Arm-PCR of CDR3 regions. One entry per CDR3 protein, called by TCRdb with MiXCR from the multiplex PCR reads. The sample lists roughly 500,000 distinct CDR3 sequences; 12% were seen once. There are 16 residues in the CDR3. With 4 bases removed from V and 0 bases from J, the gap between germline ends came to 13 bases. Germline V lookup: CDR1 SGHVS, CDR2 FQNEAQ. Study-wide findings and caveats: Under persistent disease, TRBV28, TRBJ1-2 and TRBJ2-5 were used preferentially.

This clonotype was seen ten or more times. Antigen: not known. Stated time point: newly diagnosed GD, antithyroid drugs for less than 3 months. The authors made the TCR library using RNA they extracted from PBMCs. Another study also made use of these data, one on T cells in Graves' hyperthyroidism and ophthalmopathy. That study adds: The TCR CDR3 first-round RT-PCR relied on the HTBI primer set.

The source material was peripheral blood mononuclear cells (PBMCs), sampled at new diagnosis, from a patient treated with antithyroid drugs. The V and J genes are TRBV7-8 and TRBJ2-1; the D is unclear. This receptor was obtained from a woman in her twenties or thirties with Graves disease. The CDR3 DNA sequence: TGTGCCAGCAGCTCGCTCTGGGGTCGCTCCTACAATGAGCAGTTCTTC. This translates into CASSSLWGRSYNEQFF.